This T cell receptor (beta chain) was sequenced in a study of blood T cell repertoires in COVID-19. Across the whole study: Both acute and convalescent COVID-19 samples were obtained from the United States, Italy and Spain. T cells, B-cell-depleted T cells, or PBMCs supplied cDNA or gDNA.

Original methodology: From reference gene primer amplification, estimates of nucleated cell counts were derived. TCRdb's copy holds only in-frame clones and misses some; the assay was immunoSEQ multiplex PCR. V and J calls and clone size are as listed in that table; D and trimming were resolved from the DNA. The table shows some 270,000 clones, with roughly 87% occurring only once. The sequence was collected from a woman between 40 and 50 years old who had recovered from COVID-19. Source material: peripheral blood.

The CDR3 sequence is CASSLRTSGETQYF. CDR3 coding DNA: TGTGCCAGCAGCCTCAGGACTAGCGGGGAGACCCAGTACTTC. The genes are TRBV14 and TRBJ2-5; 11 nucleotides line up with TRBD2. Germline-derived CDR1 and CDR2 are SGHDN and FVKESK. The CDR3 covers 14 residues. With V trimmed by 4 bases and J by 5 bases, 3 bases remained unmatched.